The 21 T cell receptor beta chains listed next were all sequenced from one sample in a study of sequential checkpoint blockade in melanoma (dated by TCRdb to the late 2010s). The label giving this sample's treatment or condition can be read as: randomized to nivolumab then ipilimumab (arm A) or the reverse (arm B). Library prep was done by the immunoSEQ multiplex PCR assay. Entries here come from immuneACCESS through TCRdb and include only in-frame sequences with V and J called. Some clones fail to appear in such tables; in the studies checked, an unresolved V gene covers under half of the shortfall, and the cause of the remainder is unknown. Counted in this sample were about 18,000 clones; about 75% of them appeared once. About 11% of the sample belongs to the ten largest clones. This material consisted of CD8+ T cells sorted from blood (inferred from file names), taken from a patient given nivolumab and ipilimumab in sequence. All receptors derive from a human donor with melanoma.

The rearrangement uses TRBV29-1 and TRBJ2-1; 9 bases match TRBD1. The length of the CDR3 is 15 residues. V was pared by 6 bases and J by 5 bases, with 11 bases of the junction left unmatched. Germline CDR1 is SQVTM and CDR2 is ANQGSEA. The CDR3 DNA reads TGCAGCGTAATCAAGGACAGGGGAATAAACAATGAGCAGTTCTTC. Translating gives CSVIKDRGINNEQFF.

The chain uses TRBV5-4 and TRBJ2-2; 12 nucleotides agree with TRBD2. The CDR3 runs 15 residues. Unmatched junction bases numbered 1, after V lost 4 bases and J lost 3 bases. Looked up from germline, CDR1 is SGHNT and CDR2 is YYREEE (reference sequence). CDR3 amino acids: CASSPSGRDTGELFF. DNA for the CDR3: TGTGCCAGCAGCCCTAGCGGGAGGGACACCGGGGAGCTGTTTTTT. Variable domain in full (rest from reference TRBV5-4 and TRBJ2-2): ETGVTQSPTHLIKTRGQQVTLRCSSQSGHNTVSWYQQALGQGPQFIFQYYREEENGRGNFPPRFSGLQFPNYSSELNVNALELDDSALYLCASSPSGRDTGELFFGEGSRLTVL.

Notes on this clone: One junction end disagrees with the germline gene, perhaps due to a read error. V and J are TRBV27 and TRBJ1-5, with 7 bases that match TRBD1. CDR3 length: 14 residues. Germline V gene sequence: CDR1 MNHEY, CDR2 SMNVEV (reference sequence). The CDR3 sequence is CATSRGQSNQPQHF. Written as DNA, the CDR3 is TGTGCCACCAGTCGGGGACAGAGCAATCAGCCCCAGCATTTT.

In this sample, this clone turned up once. V is TRBV19 and J is TRBJ2-5; 7 nucleotides match TRBD1. Per germline, CDR1 LNHDA and CDR2 SQIVND (reference sequence). This CDR3 region has 12 residues. J gave up 4 bases and V 7 bases, and 3 bases lay outside the gene matches. DNA for the CDR3: TGTGCCAGTAAGGGGGCCCGAGAGACCCAGTACTTC. Translated, it gives CASKGARETQYF.

This clone was seen a single time. This chain uses TRBV6-5 with TRBJ2-3; 11 nucleotides line up with TRBD1. V shed 6 bases, J shed 4 bases, and the junction held 6 bases outside the gene matches. There are 15 residues in the CDR3. Germline V lookup: CDR1 MNHEY, CDR2 SVGAGI. The CDR3 reads CASRPGQGDADTQYF. The DNA of the CDR3 is TGTGCCAGCAGACCGGGACAGGGGGACGCAGATACGCAGTATTTT.

This chain uses TRBV27 with TRBJ2-5, with D possibly TRBD1 on 5 matching bases. Trimming took 5 bases from V and 2 from J, leaving 15 bases between them. This CDR3 is built from 15 residues. CDR1 MNHEY and CDR2 SMNVEV come from the germline V gene (reference sequence). DNA of the CDR3: TGTGCCAGCAGTCCGACCCGACAGCTTCAAGAGACCCAGTACTTC. As protein: CASSPTRQLQETQYF.

This clone was found once. The rearrangement uses TRBV28 and TRBJ2-5, with TRBD2 as a possible D gene (6 bases). The tail of the sequence fits TRBJ2-7 better, so the J call may be wrong. The germline CDR1 and CDR2 sequences are MDHEN and SYDVKM. This CDR3 is built from 13 residues. CDR3 in DNA: TGTGCCAGCAGTTTCGGGAGCTCCTACGAGCAGTACTTC. This sequence encodes CASSFGSSYEQYF.

The V and J genes are TRBV4-3 and TRBJ2-1, with 8 positions matching TRBD2. With V trimmed by 0 bases and J by 6 bases, 7 bases remained unmatched. The V gene's germline CDR1 is LGHNA and CDR2 YSLEER. The length of the CDR3 is 16 residues. In DNA, the CDR3 is TGCGCCAGCAGCCAAGACTTAGGGACTAGAACCAATGAGCAGTTCTTC. It is translated as CASSQDLGTRTNEQFF.

V and J are TRBV19 and TRBJ2-1; weak D call: TRBD1 (5 bases). Germline-derived CDR1 and CDR2 are LNHDA and SQIVND (reference sequence). The V gene lost 6 bases and the J gene lost 0 bases, with 6 bases spanning the gap. There are 13 residues in the CDR3. CDR3 amino acids: CASRTASYNEQFF. CDR3 in DNA: TGTGCCAGTAGGACAGCCTCCTACAATGAGCAGTTCTTC.

The V and J genes are TRBV5-6 and TRBJ2-2; 12 bases align to TRBD1. The CDR3 covers 15 residues. The junction had 7 bases not matched to a gene; V was cut back by 4 bases and J by 9 bases. Germline V gene lookup returns CDR1 SGHDT and CDR2 YYEEEE. CDR3 region: CASSHGTGGIRELFF. The CDR3 DNA sequence: TGTGCCAGCAGCCATGGGACAGGGGGCATTAGGGAGCTGTTTTTT.

The gene calls are TRBV19 and TRBJ2-7; 7 bases line up with TRBD2. The DNA end is a closer match to TRBJ2-5, so the J assignment may be wrong. Germline CDR1 is LNHDA and CDR2 is SQIVND (reference sequence). The CDR3 is 13 amino acids. CDR3 sequence reads: CASGGGYQETQYF. The CDR3 DNA reads TGTGCCAGTGGGGGGGGGTACCAAGAGACCCAGTACTTC.

The chain is built from TRBV30 and TRBJ2-5, with D possibly being TRBD1 (5 bases). Germline V gene lookup returns CDR1 GTSNPN and CDR2 SVGIG (reference sequence). Trimming stripped 0 bases from V and 5 bases from J, with 10 bases between. The CDR3 is made up of 13 amino acids. The CDR3: CAWSVTGRETQYF. The CDR3 DNA reads as TGTGCCTGGAGTGTAACAGGAAGGGAGACCCAGTACTTC. The full variable domain, in which reference TRBV30 and TRBJ2-5 provide the parts outside the CDR3, is SQTIHQWPATLVQPVGSPLSLECTVEGTSNPNLYWYRQAAGRGLQLLFYSVGIGQISSEVPQNLSASRPQDRQFILSSKKLLLSDSGFYLCAWSVTGRETQYFGPGTRLLVL.

V is TRBV29-1 and J is TRBJ2-7, with TRBD2 matching 8 bases. The germline V gene has CDR1 SQVTM and CDR2 ANQGSEA. V lost 3 bases to trimming and J lost 2 bases; unmatched junction nucleotides: 6. This CDR3 region has 14 residues. The CDR3 loop reads CSVDGLAGAYEQYF. CDR3 DNA sequence: TGCAGCGTTGATGGGCTAGCGGGTGCCTACGAGCAGTACTTC.

This sequence joins TRBV11-3 and TRBJ2-3; D is ambiguous. The CDR3 is 11 amino acids. Trimming took off 5 bases at V and 3 bases at J, with 3 bases between the two ends. Germline CDR1 is SGHNT and CDR2 is YENEEA. CDR3 region: CASSLTDTQYF. The CDR3 DNA reads as TGTGCCAGCAGCCTTACAGATACGCAGTATTTT.

This clone was seen a handful of times. The chain carries TRBV19 and TRBJ2-2; 7 bases match TRBD2. This CDR3 is 12 amino acids long. V shed 11 bases, J shed 2 bases, and the junction held 2 bases outside the gene matches. CDR1 is LNHDA and CDR2 is SQIVND in the germline V gene (reference sequence). CDR3 protein: CAAGENTGELFF. The CDR3 DNA reads TGTGCCGCGGGGGAAAACACCGGGGAGCTGTTTTTT.

The chain uses TRBV7-9 and TRBJ2-1; unclear D gene. Germline V gene sequence: CDR1 SEHNR, CDR2 FQNEAQ (reference sequence). V was shortened by 2 bases and J by 10 bases, with 12 bases between the two germline ends. The CDR3 is 13 amino acids. The CDR3 protein is CASSLPLFREQFF. As DNA, the CDR3 is TGTGCCAGCAGCTTACCACTTTTCAGGGAGCAGTTCTTC.

The chain links TRBV10-2 to TRBJ1-1; 8 bases line up with TRBD1. The CDR3 is made up of 17 amino acids. Trimming cost V 3 bases and J 0 bases; bases outside gene matches: 9. Germline CDR1 is WSHSY and CDR2 is SAAADI. Here the CDR3 DNA reads TGCGCCAGCAGTGACCTATCCCGGACAGGGTTGAACACTGAAGCTTTCTTT. This sequence encodes CASSDLSRTGLNTEAFF.

Remarks on this clone: A read error may account for a junction end that differs from germline. The chain couples TRBV27 to TRBJ1-5; D uncertain. Per the germline V gene, CDR1 is MNHEY and CDR2 is SMNVEV (reference sequence). This CDR3 region has 15 residues. The CDR3 DNA reads TGTGCCAGCGCTCCATTAGCAGATAGCAACCAGCCCCAGCATTTT. Translating gives CASAPLADSNQPQHF.

The CDR3 loop reads CASSLAGVQETQYF. The CDR3 DNA reads as TGTGCCAGCAGCTTGGCCGGGGTCCAAGAGACCCAGTACTTC. V gene TRBV5-6 combines with J gene TRBJ2-5; tentatively, D is TRBD2 (5 bases). Trimming took off 0 bases at V and 1 base at J, with 7 bases between the two ends. Germline V gene data show CDR1 as SGHDT and CDR2 as YYEEEE. There are 14 residues in the CDR3.

This chain links TRBV6-1 with TRBJ2-4; TRBD1 matches at 8 bases. Germline CDR1 is MNHNS and CDR2 is SASEGT. The CDR3 is 16 residues long. Trimming at V came to 4 bases and at J to 3 bases, leaving 8 bases not matched to a gene. CDR3 region: CASSALQGVDKNIQYF. As DNA, the CDR3 is TGTGCCAGCAGTGCATTACAGGGGGTTGACAAAAACATTCAGTACTTC.

The rearrangement links TRBV10-3 to TRBJ2-7; 9 bases fit TRBD1. This CDR3 has 15 amino acids. Per the germline V gene, CDR1 is ENHRY and CDR2 is SYGVKD. V shed 5 bases and J 1 base; nucleotides not matched to a gene: 6. CDR3 in DNA: TGTGCCATCAGTCTAACAGGGGGCGCTTCCTACGAGCAGTACTTC. Its translation is CAISLTGGASYEQYF.